Listed below are T cell receptor beta chains from one sample, sequenced in a study of OX40 agonist ivuxolimab in advanced cancers. The table came from immunoSEQ multiplex PCR; TCRdb's copy has only in-frame clones and leaves some out. Of 59,000 or so clones listed, roughly 82% were seen once; the top ten hold around 3.8%. The sample consisted of CD4+ or CD8+ T cells sorted from blood, taken in a trial of the OX40 agonist ivuxolimab. Receptors originate from an adult with an advanced solid tumor such as melanoma, head and neck, liver or kidney cancer. The CDR3 runs from the conserved cysteine through the conserved F or W. Each record gives: J gene, V gene, CDR3 protein.

TRBJ1-1,TRBV5-3,CARSPGQGDTEAFF
TRBJ2-5,TRBV4-3,CASSQDTSRETQYF
TRBJ2-2,TRBV2,CASSVRYQGAGELFF
TRBJ2-3,TRBV7-2,CASSLVGGVSTDTQYF
TRBJ1-2,TRBV4-1,CASSAFGQGLGYTF
TRBJ2-5,TRBV15,CATSRVGTEIFQETQYF
TRBJ2-2,TRBV7-2,CASSPRISRGELFF
TRBJ2-3,TRBV4-1,CASSQVQHLPSTDTQYF
TRBJ2-3,TRBV5-5,CASSLGAVTDTQYF
TRBJ2-3,TRBV5-1,CASSVQGNLYDTQYF